This T cell receptor beta chain is drawn from a study of blood T cells in healthy people across ages. Regarding the study as a whole: The study lacked donor CMV status, which possibly confounded expanded clonotype changes. Donors of long life had a larger count of naive CD4+ cells and greater diversity than aged donors.

The CDR3 spans 15 residues. J lost 0 bases, V lost 9 bases, and 8 bases had no gene match. CDR1 is SNHLY, CDR2 FYNNEI, per germline. Turning to this clonotype: What it binds is unknown.

Then a second PCR, running about 6 to 12 cycles, was carried out with a sample-barcoded 5' primer and a J-beta primer mix. In TCRdb, the 5' RACE reads were re-called with MiXCR into one record per CDR3 protein. The table shows over a million distinct CDR3 sequences, with 45% occurring only once. The gene calls are TRBV2 and TRBJ2-3, with 8 nucleotides matching TRBD2. Sequencing was performed on blood. This sequence originates from a woman aged 55-70 years in good health. CDR3 in DNA: TGTGCCAGTGATGCTAGCGGGCGTAGCACAGATACGCAGTATTTT. This codes for CASDASGRSTDTQYF.